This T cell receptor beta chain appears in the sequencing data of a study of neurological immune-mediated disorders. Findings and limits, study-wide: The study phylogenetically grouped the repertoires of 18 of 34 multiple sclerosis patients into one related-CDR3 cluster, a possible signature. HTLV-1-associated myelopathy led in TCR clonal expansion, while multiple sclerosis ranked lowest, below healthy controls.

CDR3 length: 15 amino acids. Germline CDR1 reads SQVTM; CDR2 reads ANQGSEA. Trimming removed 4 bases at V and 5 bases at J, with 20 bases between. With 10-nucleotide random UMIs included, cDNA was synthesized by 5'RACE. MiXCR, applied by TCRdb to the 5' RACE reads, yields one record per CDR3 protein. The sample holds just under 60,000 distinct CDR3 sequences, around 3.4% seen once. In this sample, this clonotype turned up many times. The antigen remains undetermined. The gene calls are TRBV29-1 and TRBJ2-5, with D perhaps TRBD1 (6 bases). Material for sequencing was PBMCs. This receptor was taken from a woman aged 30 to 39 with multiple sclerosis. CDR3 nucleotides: TGCAGCGTTGGACAGGAAGACCAAGCAGGGGAGACCCAGTACTTC. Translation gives CSVGQEDQAGETQYF. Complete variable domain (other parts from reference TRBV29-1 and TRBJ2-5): SAVISQKPSRDICQRGTSLTIQCQVDSQVTMMFWYRQQPGQSLTLIATANQGSEATYESGFVIDKFPISRPNLTFSTLTVSNMSPEDSSIYLCSVGQEDQAGETQYFGPGTRLLVL.